These T cell receptor beta chains were read from a single sample in a study of identifying expanded T cells in peripheral blood. TCRdb keeps only in-frame clones here, not all; method: immunoSEQ multiplex PCR. This sample has 85,000 to 120,000 clones, with about nine tenths found just once. Sequencing was performed on blood. These receptor sequences come from a person aged 18 to 69 in good health. CDR3s include the opening cysteine and the closing phenylalanine or tryptophan. D genes are given only for firm matches. Size is omitted from some rows. Given values are once, few, many or a class for expanded clones.

V gene	J gene	D gene	clone size	CDR3 protein	CDR3 DNA
TRBV7-9	TRBJ2-1	TRBD2	-	CASSLGLAGAYNEQFF	TGTGCCAGCAGCTTAGGACTAGCGGGAGCCTACAATGAGCAGTTCTTC
TRBV9	TRBJ2-3	-	-	CASSVGGPEVGQLTDTQYF	TGTGCCAGCAGCGTCGGGGGGCCCGAGGTTGGTCAGCTCACAGATACGCAGTATTTT
TRBV2	TRBJ2-3	TRBD1	-	CASSEAGETGEGDGTQYF	TGTGCCAGCAGTGAAGCGGGGGAGACAGGGGAAGGGGATGGTACGCAGTATTTT
TRBV5-1	TRBJ2-3	-	-	CASEPTLGGFTDTQYF	TGCGCCAGCGAACCAACTCTCGGGGGATTCACAGATACGCAGTATTTT
TRBV5-6	TRBJ2-7	-	-	CASSLRHDYEQYF	TGTGCCAGCAGCTTGAGGCACGACTACGAGCAGTACTTC
TRBV19	TRBJ2-3	-	-	CASSGRGSTDTQYF	TGTGCCAGTAGTGGCCGAGGGTCCACAGATACGCAGTATTTT
TRBV7-6	TRBJ2-7	TRBD1	-	CASSLVTGGFYEQYF	TGTGCCAGCAGCTTAGTTACAGGGGGTTTCTACGAGCAGTACTTC
TRBV4-3	TRBJ1-2	-	once	CASSQDGPQVTNYGYTF	TGCGCCAGCAGCCAAGATGGTCCCCAGGTGACTAACTATGGCTACACCTTC
TRBV6-5	TRBJ2-1	TRBD1	-	CASSYSTRGRPIEQFF	TGTGCCAGCAGTTACTCGACCAGGGGGCGACCCATAGAGCAGTTCTTC
TRBV6-1	TRBJ1-6	-	-	CASSEVGRVYNSPLHF	TGTGCCAGCAGTGAAGTCGGACGGGTCTATAATTCACCCCTCCACTTT
TRBV6-1	TRBJ2-7	-	-	CASSLRYEQYF	TGTGCCAGCAGTCTCAGATACGAGCAGTACTTC
TRBV29-1	TRBJ2-2	-	-	CSVEGPTGRLAGELFF	TGCAGCGTTGAAGGACCTACAGGACGGTTGGCCGGGGAGCTGTTTTTT
TRBV5-1	TRBJ2-1	-	-	CASSSVGSTYNEQFF	TGCGCCAGCAGCTCAGTAGGCTCGACGTACAATGAGCAGTTCTTC
TRBV2	TRBJ2-5	-	once	CASIGSSTQETQYF	TGTGCCAGCATAGGGTCTAGTACCCAAGAGACCCAGTACTTC
TRBV19	TRBJ1-4	-	-	CASSSSGAGEKLFF	TGTGCCAGTAGTTCCTCGGGGGCGGGTGAAAAACTGTTTTTT
TRBV27	TRBJ2-2	-	-	CASSVTVLNTGELFF	TGTGCCAGCAGTGTGACAGTATTGAACACCGGGGAGCTGTTTTTT
TRBV4-1	TRBJ2-7	-	-	CASSQGPGDPYEQYF	TGCGCCAGCAGCCAAGGCCCAGGGGACCCCTACGAGCAGTACTTC
TRBV28	TRBJ1-1	-	-	CASSFLSGLSEAFF	TGTGCCAGCAGTTTCTTGTCGGGACTATCTGAAGCTTTCTTT
TRBV21-1	TRBJ1-2	-	-	CASSKGGPGGYTF	TGTGCCAGCAGCAAGGGGGGGCCAGGTGGCTACACCTTC
TRBV19	TRBJ1-3	TRBD1	-	CASSPTGGGNTIYF	TGTGCCAGTAGTCCAACAGGGGGAGGAAACACCATATATTTT
TRBV6-5	TRBJ2-7	-	-	CASSSDPYGEQYF	TGTGCCAGCAGTTCCGACCCCTATGGAGAGCAGTACTTC
TRBV5-1	TRBJ2-6	-	-	CASSSTGANVLTF	TGCGCCAGCAGCTCTACTGGGGCCAACGTCCTGACTTTC
TRBV7-8	TRBJ1-3	-	few	CASSPGLDSGNTIYF	TGTGCCAGCAGCCCAGGACTCGACTCTGGAAACACCATATATTTT
TRBV5-4	TRBJ1-4	TRBD1	-	CASSFYGDRAREKLFF	TGTGCCAGCAGCTTTTACGGGGACAGGGCGAGGGAAAAACTGTTTTTT
TRBV2	TRBJ2-7	TRBD1	-	CASSKNRDSLSYEQYF	TGTGCCAGCAGTAAGAACCGGGACAGCCTCTCCTACGAGCAGTACTTC
TRBV2	TRBJ1-2	TRBD1	-	CASMMTGEGYTF	TGTGCCAGCATGATGACAGGGGAAGGCTACACCTTC
TRBV28	TRBJ2-7	TRBD2	-	CASSLLAGGIPYEQYF	TGTGCCAGCAGTTTACTAGCGGGAGGGATCCCATACGAGCAGTACTTC
TRBV7-2	TRBJ2-1	TRBD2	-	CASSPRTGGNEQFF	TGTGCCAGCAGCCCCCGGACGGGGGGCAATGAGCAGTTCTTC
TRBV4-1	TRBJ1-2	-	-	CASSQVSSGRGNYGYTF	TGCGCCAGCAGCCAAGTGAGTTCGGGGCGGGGTAACTATGGCTACACCTTC
TRBV7-2	TRBJ2-5	TRBD2	-	CASSLTSGGTPETQYF	TGTGCCAGCAGCCTGACTAGCGGGGGGACCCCGGAGACCCAGTACTTC
TRBV30	TRBJ2-1	-	-	CAWELQGLPNNEQFF	TGTGCCTGGGAACTTCAGGGCCTCCCCAACAATGAGCAGTTCTTC
TRBV27	TRBJ2-1	-	-	CASSLSGNEQFF	TGTGCCAGCAGTTTATCGGGGAATGAGCAGTTCTTC
TRBV28	TRBJ2-1	TRBD1	once	CASSSMTGRSYNEQFF	TGTGCCAGCAGTTCAATGACAGGGCGCTCCTACAATGAGCAGTTCTTC
TRBV6-5	TRBJ1-1	-	-	CASSVHWGGTEAFF	TGTGCCAGCAGTGTCCACTGGGGAGGAACTGAAGCTTTCTTT
TRBV7-2	TRBJ2-4	-	-	CASSYFGDTNEDIQYF	TGTGCCAGCAGCTACTTCGGTGACACCAACGAGGACATTCAGTACTTC
TRBV5-1	TRBJ2-5	-	-	CASSLEEETQYF	TGCGCCAGCAGCTTAGAGGAAGAGACCCAGTACTTC
TRBV18	TRBJ2-3	-	-	CASSPSRGGTDTQYF	TGTGCCAGCTCACCATCACGGGGTGGTACAGATACGCAGTATTTT
TRBV27	TRBJ2-3	TRBD1	-	CASRKPGQSTDTQYF	TGTGCCAGCAGAAAGCCGGGACAGAGCACAGATACGCAGTATTTT
TRBV21-1	TRBJ2-7	-	-	CASSNDPRGPEQYF	TGTGCCAGCAGCAACGACCCGCGCGGGCCCGAGCAGTACTTC
TRBV9	TRBJ1-4	TRBD1	-	CASSSGTGFEKLFF	TGTGCCAGCAGCTCAGGGACAGGGTTTGAAAAACTGTTTTTT
TRBV19	TRBJ2-4	-	-	CASSPRDGGGIQYF	TGTGCCAGTAGTCCTAGGGACGGAGGCGGCATTCAGTACTTC
TRBV18	TRBJ2-1	TRBD1	-	CASSPTPGQGEFF	TGTGCCAGCTCACCTACTCCGGGACAGGGGGAGTTCTTC
TRBV11-2	TRBJ2-5	-	-	CASSLGGLKETQYF	TGTGCCAGCAGCTTAGGGGGGCTTAAAGAGACCCAGTACTTC
TRBV20-1	TRBJ2-3	-	-	CSGHRTDTQYF	TGCAGTGGACACCGCACAGATACGCAGTATTTT
TRBV19	TRBJ1-5	-	-	CASKYGVNQPQHF	TGTGCCAGTAAGTATGGGGTGAATCAGCCCCAGCATTTT
TRBV2	TRBJ1-2	TRBD1	-	CASSEVERTGGNYGYTF	TGTGCCAGCAGTGAAGTAGAGAGGACAGGGGGTAACTATGGCTACACCTTC
TRBV18	TRBJ1-5	TRBD1	-	CASSRQGQDNQPQHF	TGTGCCAGCTCACGACAGGGACAGGACAATCAGCCCCAGCATTTT
TRBV7-9	TRBJ2-3	TRBD2	-	CASSMSGAGATDTQYF	TGTGCCAGCAGCATGTCGGGCGCGGGAGCCACAGATACGCAGTATTTT
TRBV7-2	TRBJ1-2	-	once	CASSRTGTYGYTF	TGTGCCAGCAGTCGAACAGGGACCTATGGCTACACCTTC
TRBV6-5	TRBJ1-4	TRBD1	-	CASSWGQGGEKLFF	TGTGCCAGCAGCTGGGGACAGGGGGGTGAAAAACTGTTTTTT
TRBV6-5	TRBJ1-1	-	-	CASSYRGLMNTEAFF	TGTGCCAGCAGTTACAGGGGACTTATGAACACTGAAGCTTTCTTT
TRBV28	TRBJ2-2	-	-	CASSPSFTGELFF	TGTGCCAGCAGTCCAAGTTTCACCGGGGAGCTGTTTTTT
TRBV5-1	TRBJ2-2	TRBD2	-	CASQRTSGIPYEELFF	TGCGCCAGCCAGCGGACTAGCGGGATCCCTTATGAGGAGCTGTTTTTT
TRBV6-1	TRBJ1-2	-	-	CASRLGSGGIDGYTF	TGTGCCAGCAGACTTGGATCTGGGGGCATCGATGGCTACACCTTC
TRBV4-3	TRBJ2-7	-	-	CASSQAAGYEQYF	TGCGCCAGCAGCCAGGCGGCGGGATATGAGCAGTACTTC
TRBV28	TRBJ1-3	-	-	CASTVVPSGNTIYF	TGTGCCAGCACCGTCGTCCCGTCTGGAAACACCATATATTTT
TRBV27	TRBJ2-3	-	-	CASSLKGSTDTQYF	TGTGCCAGCAGTTTAAAGGGTAGCACAGATACGCAGTATTTT
TRBV5-6	TRBJ1-3	-	-	CASSWGPREQTGNTIYF	TGTGCCAGCAGCTGGGGGCCCAGGGAGCAAACTGGAAACACCATATATTTT
TRBV11-2	TRBJ2-1	TRBD2	-	CASSFLREGEQFF	TGTGCCAGCAGCTTTTTACGGGAGGGTGAGCAGTTCTTC